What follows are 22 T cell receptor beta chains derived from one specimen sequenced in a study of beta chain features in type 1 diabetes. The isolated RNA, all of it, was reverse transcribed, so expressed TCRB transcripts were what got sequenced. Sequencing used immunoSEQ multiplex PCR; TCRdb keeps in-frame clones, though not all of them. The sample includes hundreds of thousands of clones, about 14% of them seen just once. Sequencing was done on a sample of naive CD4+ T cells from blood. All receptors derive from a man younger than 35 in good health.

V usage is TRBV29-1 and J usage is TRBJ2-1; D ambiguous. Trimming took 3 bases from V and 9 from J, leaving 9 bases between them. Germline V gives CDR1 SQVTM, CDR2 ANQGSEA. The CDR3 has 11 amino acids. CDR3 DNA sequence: TGCAGCGTTGAGGTCAGGATTGAGCAGTTCTTC. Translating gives CSVEVRIEQFF.

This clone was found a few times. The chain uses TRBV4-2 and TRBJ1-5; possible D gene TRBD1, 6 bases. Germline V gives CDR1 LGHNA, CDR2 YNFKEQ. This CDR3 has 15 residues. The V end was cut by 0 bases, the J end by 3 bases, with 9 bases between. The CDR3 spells CASSQEGQNNQPQHF. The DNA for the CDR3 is TGTGCCAGCAGCCAAGAAGGACAGAACAATCAGCCCCAGCATTTT.

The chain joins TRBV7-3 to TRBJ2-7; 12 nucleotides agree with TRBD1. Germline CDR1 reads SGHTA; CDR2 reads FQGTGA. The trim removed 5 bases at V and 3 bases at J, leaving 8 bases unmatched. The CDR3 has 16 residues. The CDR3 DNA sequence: TGTGCCAGCAGCCTGGCGGGACAGGGGGCGGGCTACGAGCAGTACTTC. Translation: CASSLAGQGAGYEQYF.

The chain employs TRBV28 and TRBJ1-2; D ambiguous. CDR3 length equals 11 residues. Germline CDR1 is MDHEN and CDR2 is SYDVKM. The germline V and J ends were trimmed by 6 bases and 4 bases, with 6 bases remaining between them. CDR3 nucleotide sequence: TGTGCCAGCAGGCACCCCTATGGCTACACCTTC. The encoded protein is CASRHPYGYTF.

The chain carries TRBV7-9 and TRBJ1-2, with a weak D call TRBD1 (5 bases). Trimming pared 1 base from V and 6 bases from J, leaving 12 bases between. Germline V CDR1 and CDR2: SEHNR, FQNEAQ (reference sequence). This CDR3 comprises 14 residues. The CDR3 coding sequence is TGTGCCAGCAGCTTAGAAGGCAGGGCTGATGGCTACACCTTC. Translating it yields CASSLEGRADGYTF.

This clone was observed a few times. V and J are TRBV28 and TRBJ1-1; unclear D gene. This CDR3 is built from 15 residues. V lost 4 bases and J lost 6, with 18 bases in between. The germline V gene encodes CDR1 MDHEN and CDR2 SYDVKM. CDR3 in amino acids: CASSSPSPPGAEAFF. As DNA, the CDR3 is TGTGCCAGCAGTTCCCCTTCCCCGCCTGGCGCTGAAGCTTTCTTT. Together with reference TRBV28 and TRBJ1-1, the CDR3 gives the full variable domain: DVKVTQSSRYLVKRTGEKVFLECVQDMDHENMFWYRQDPGLGLRLIYFSYDVKMKEKGDIPEGYSVSREKKERFSLILESASTNQTSMYLCASSSPSPPGAEAFFGQGTRLTVV.

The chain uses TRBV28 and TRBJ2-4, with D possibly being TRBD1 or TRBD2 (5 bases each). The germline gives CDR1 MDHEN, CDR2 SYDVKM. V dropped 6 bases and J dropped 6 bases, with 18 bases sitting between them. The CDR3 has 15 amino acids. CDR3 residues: CASSPAASGTNIQYF. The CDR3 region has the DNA TGTGCCAGCAGCCCAGCGGCCTCTGGGACAAACATTCAGTACTTC.

This CDR3 is CASSYRGTNEKLFF. The CDR3 bases are TGTGCCAGCAGCTACAGGGGTACTAATGAAAAACTGTTTTTT. The chain employs TRBV11-2 and TRBJ1-4; 7 nucleotides agree with TRBD1. The J segment lost 2 bases and the V segment lost 4 bases, leaving 1 base of the junction unmatched. CDR3 length: 14 residues. Per germline, CDR1 SGHAT and CDR2 FQNNGV.

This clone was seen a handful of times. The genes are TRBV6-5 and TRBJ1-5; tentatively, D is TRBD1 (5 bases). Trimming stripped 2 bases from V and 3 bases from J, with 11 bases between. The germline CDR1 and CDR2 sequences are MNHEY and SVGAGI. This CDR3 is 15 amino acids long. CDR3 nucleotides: TGTGCCAGCAGTTACGGTCAGGGAGTCAATCAGCCCCAGCATTTT. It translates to CASSYGQGVNQPQHF.

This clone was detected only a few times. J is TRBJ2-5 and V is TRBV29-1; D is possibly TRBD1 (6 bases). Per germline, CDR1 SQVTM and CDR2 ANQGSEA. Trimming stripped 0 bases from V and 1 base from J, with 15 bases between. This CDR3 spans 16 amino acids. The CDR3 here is CSVEEGPRQAQETQYF. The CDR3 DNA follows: TGCAGCGTTGAAGAGGGACCCCGACAGGCCCAAGAGACCCAGTACTTC.

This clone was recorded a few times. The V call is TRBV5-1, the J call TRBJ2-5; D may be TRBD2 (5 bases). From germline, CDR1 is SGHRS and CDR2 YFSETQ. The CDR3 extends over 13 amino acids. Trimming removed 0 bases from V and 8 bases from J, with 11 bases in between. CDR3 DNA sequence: TGCGCCAGCAGCTTGGCCGCGGGTTCAACCCAGTACTTC. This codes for CASSLAAGSTQYF.

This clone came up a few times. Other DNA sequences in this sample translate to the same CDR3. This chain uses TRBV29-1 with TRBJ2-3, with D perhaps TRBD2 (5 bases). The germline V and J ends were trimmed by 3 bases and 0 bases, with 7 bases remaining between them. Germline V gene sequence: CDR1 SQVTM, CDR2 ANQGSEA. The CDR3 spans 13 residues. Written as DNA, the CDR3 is TGCAGCGTTGAGAGGGTCAGCACAGATACGCAGTATTTT. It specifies CSVERVSTDTQYF.

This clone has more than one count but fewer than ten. The CDR3 DNA reads TGTGCCAGCATCCGGACAGGGGGCACCTACGAGCAGTACTTC. Translation gives CASIRTGGTYEQYF. The chain links TRBV27 to TRBJ2-7; 11 bases are shared with TRBD1. Per the germline V gene, CDR1 is MNHEY and CDR2 is SMNVEV (reference sequence). The CDR3 spans 14 residues. J lost 2 bases, V lost 7 bases, and 4 bases had no gene match.

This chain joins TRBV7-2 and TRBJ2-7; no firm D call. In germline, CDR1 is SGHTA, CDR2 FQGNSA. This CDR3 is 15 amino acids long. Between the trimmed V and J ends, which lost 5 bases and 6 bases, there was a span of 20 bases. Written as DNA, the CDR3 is TGTGCCAGCAGCCTAGGACCCGGCGGCCCGGGCGAGCAGTACTTC. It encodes CASSLGPGGPGEQYF. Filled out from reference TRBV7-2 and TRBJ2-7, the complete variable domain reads GAGVSQSPSNKVTEKGKDVELRCDPISGHTALYWYRQSLGQGLEFLIYFQGNSAPDKSGLPSDRFSAERTGGSVSTLTIQRTQQEDSAVYLCASSLGPGGPGEQYFGPGTRLTVT.

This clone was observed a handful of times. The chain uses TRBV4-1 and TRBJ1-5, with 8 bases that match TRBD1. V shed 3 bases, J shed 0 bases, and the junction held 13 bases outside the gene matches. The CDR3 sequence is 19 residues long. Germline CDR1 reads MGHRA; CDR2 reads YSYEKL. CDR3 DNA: TGCGCCAGCAGCCATCGGACAGGGATAAGCGAGTATAGCAATCAGCCCCAGCATTTT. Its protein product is CASSHRTGISEYSNQPQHF.

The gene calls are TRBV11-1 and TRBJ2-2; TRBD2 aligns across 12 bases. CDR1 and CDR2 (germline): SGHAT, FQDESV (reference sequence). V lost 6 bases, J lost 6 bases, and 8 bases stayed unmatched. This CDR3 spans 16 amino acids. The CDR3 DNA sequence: TGTGCCAGCAGGCGCACTAGCGGGGGGAGAGCCGGGGAGCTGTTTTTT. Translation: CASRRTSGGRAGELFF.

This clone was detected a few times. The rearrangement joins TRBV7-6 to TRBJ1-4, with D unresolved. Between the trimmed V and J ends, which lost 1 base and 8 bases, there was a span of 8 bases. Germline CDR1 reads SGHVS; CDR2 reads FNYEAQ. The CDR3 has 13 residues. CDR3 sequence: CASSLEYAEKLFF. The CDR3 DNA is TGTGCCAGCAGCTTAGAGTATGCGGAAAAACTGTTTTTT.

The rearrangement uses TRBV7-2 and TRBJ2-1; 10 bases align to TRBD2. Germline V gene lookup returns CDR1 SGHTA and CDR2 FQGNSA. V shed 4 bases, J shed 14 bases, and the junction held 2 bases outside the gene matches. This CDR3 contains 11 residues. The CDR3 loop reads CASSSGLAEFF. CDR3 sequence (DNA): TGTGCCAGCAGCTCTGGACTAGCGGAGTTCTTC.

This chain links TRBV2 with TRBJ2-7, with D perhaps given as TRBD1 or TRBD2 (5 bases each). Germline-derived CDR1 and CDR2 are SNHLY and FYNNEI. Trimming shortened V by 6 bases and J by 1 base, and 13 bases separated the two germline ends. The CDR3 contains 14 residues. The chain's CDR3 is CASRSRDVSYEQYF. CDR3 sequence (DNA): TGTGCCAGCAGGTCCCGGGACGTTTCCTACGAGCAGTACTTC.

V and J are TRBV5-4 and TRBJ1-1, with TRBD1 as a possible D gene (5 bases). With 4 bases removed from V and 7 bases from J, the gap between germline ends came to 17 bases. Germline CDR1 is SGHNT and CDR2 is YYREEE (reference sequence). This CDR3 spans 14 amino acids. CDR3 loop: CASSAIRDSHEAFF. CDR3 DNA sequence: TGTGCCAGCAGCGCAATCCGGGACTCTCATGAAGCTTTCTTT.

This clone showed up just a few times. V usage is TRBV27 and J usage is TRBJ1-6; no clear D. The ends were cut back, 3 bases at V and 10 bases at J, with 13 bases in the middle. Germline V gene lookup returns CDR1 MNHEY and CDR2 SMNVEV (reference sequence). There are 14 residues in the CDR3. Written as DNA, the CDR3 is TGTGCCAGCAGTTTTTTGGGTCTGGCGTCACCCCTCCACTTT. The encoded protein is CASSFLGLASPLHF.

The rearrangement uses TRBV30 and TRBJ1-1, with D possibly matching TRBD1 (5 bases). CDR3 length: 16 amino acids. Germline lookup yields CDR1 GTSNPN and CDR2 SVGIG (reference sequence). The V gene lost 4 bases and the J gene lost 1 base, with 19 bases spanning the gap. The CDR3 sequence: CAWIEGAMGSNTEAFF. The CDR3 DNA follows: TGTGCCTGGATTGAAGGGGCTATGGGATCGAACACTGAAGCTTTCTTT.